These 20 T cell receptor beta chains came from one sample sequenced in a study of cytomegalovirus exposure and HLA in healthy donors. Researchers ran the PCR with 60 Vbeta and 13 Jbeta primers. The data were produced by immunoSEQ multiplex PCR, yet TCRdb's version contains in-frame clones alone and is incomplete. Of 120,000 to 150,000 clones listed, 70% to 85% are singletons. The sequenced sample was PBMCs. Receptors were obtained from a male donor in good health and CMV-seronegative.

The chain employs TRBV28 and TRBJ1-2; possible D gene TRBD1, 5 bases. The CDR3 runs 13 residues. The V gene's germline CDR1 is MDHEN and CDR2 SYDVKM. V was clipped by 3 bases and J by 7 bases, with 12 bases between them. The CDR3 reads CASSLTRAIGYTF. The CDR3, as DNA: TGTGCCAGCAGTTTGACCAGGGCAATTGGCTACACCTTC.

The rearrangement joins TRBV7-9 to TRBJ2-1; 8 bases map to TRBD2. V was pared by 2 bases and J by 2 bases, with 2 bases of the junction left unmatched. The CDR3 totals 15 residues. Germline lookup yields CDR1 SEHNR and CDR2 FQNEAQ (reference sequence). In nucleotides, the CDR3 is TGTGCCAGCAGCTTACGCGGGGGGCCCTACAATGAGCAGTTCTTC. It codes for CASSLRGGPYNEQFF.

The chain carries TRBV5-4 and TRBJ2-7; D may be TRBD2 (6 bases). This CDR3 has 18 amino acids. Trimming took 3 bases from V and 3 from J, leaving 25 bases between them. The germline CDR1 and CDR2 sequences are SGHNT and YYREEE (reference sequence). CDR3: CASSSTNVSSGFYYEQYF. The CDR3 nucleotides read TGTGCCAGCAGCTCGACCAACGTATCGAGCGGGTTTTACTACGAGCAGTACTTC.

CDR3 DNA: TGTGCCAGCAGCTTAGGGGCAGGGCCCTACGAGCAGTACTTC. Amino acid sequence: CASSLGAGPYEQYF. The chain combines TRBV7-3 with TRBJ2-7, with a tentative D call TRBD1 (5 bases). Germline V gene lookup returns CDR1 SGHTA and CDR2 FQGTGA. Trimming shortened V by 2 bases and J by 2 bases, and 10 bases separated the two germline ends. CDR3 length: 14 residues.

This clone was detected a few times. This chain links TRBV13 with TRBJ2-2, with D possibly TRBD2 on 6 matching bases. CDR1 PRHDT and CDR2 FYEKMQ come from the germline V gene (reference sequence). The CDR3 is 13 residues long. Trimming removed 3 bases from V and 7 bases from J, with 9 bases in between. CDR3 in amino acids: CASSLEGNGELFF. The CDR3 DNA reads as TGTGCCAGCAGCTTGGAGGGTAACGGGGAGCTGTTTTTT. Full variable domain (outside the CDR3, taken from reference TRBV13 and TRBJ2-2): AAGVIQSPRHLIKEKRETATLKCYPIPRHDTVYWYQQGPGQDPQFLISFYEKMQSDKGSIPDRFSAQQFSDYHSELNMSSLELGDSALYFCASSLEGNGELFFGEGSRLTVL.

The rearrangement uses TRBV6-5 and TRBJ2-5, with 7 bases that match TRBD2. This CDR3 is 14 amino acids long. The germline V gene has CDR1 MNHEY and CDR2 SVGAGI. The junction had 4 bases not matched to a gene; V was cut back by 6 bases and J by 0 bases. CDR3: CASRQLANQETQYF. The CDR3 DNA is TGTGCCAGCAGACAACTAGCGAACCAAGAGACCCAGTACTTC.

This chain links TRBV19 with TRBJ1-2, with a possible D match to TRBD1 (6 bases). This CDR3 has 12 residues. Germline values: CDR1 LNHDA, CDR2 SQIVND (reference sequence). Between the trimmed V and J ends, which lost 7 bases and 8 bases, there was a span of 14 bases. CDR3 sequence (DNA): TGTGCCAGTACCATTGGGGGCCCCGGCTACACCTTC. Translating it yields CASTIGGPGYTF.

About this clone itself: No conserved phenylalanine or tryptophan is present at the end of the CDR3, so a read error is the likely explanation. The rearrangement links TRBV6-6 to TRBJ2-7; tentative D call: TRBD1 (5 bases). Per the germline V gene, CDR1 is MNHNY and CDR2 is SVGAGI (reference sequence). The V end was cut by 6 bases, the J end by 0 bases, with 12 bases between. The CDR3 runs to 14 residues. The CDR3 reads CASSPRVGSYEQYL. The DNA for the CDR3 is TGTGCCAGCAGCCCCAGGGTGGGCTCCTACGAGCAGTACCTC.

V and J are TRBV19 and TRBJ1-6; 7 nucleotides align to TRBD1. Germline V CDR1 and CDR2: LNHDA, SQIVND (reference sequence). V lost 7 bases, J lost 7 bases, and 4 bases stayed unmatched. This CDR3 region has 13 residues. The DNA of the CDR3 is TGTGCCAGTACCCCAGGGGGGAATTCACCCCTCCACTTT. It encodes CASTPGGNSPLHF.

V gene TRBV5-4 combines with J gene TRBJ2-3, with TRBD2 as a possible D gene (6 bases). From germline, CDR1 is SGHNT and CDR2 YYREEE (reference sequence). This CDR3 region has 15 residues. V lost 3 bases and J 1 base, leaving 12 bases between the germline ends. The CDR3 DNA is TGTGCCAGCAGCTGGGGGGTCACGGGCACAGATACGCAGTATTTT. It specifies CASSWGVTGTDTQYF. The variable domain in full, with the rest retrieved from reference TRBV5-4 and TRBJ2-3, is ETGVTQSPTHLIKTRGQQVTLRCSSQSGHNTVSWYQQALGQGPQFIFQYYREEENGRGNFPPRFSGLQFPNYSSELNVNALELDDSALYLCASSWGVTGTDTQYFGPGTRLTVL.

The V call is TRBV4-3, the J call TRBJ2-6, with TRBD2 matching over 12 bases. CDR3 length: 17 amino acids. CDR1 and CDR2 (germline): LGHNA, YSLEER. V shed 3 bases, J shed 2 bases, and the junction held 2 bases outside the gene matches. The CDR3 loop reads CASSQRTSGTGANVLTF. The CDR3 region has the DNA TGCGCCAGCAGCCAGCGGACTAGCGGGACTGGGGCCAACGTCCTGACTTTC.

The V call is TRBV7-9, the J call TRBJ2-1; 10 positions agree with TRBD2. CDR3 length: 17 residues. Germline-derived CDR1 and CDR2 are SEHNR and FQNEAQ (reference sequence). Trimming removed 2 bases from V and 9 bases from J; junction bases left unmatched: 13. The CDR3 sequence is CASSLTYGLAGVTEQFF. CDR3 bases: TGTGCCAGCAGCTTAACGTACGGGCTAGCGGGAGTTACTGAGCAGTTCTTC.

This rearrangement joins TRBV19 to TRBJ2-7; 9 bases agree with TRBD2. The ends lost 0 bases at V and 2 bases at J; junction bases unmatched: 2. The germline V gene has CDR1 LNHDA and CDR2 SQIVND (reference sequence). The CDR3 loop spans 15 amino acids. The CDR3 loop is CASSIDSGSTYEQYF. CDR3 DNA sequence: TGTGCCAGTAGTATAGATAGCGGGAGCACCTACGAGCAGTACTTC.

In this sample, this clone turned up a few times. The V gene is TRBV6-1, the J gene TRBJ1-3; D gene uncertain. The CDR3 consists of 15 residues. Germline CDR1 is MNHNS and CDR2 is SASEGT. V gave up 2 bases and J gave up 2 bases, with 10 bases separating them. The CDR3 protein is CASSELGGTGNTIYF. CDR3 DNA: TGTGCCAGCAGTGAATTAGGAGGGACTGGAAACACCATATATTTT.

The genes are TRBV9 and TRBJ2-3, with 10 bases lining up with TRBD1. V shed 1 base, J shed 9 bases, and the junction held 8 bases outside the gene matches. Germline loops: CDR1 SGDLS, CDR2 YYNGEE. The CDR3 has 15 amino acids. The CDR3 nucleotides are TGTGCCAGCAGCGTACGGGGGACAGGGGCTAGGACGCAGTATTTT. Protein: CASSVRGTGARTQYF.

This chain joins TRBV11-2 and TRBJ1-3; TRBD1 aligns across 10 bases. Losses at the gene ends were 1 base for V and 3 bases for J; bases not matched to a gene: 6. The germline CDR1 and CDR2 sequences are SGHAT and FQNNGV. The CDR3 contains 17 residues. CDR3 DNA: TGTGCCAGCAGCTTAGGCTTGGGACAGGGGAGTGGAAACACCATATATTTT. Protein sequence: CASSLGLGQGSGNTIYF.

CDR3 sequence: CASSLRAPGAGELFF. The CDR3 DNA reads TGCGCCAGCAGCTTGCGGGCCCCCGGGGCCGGGGAGCTGTTTTTT. This chain uses TRBV5-1 with TRBJ2-2, with D possibly matching TRBD2 (5 bases). Germline V gene sequence: CDR1 SGHRS, CDR2 YFSETQ. V gave up 1 base and J gave up 6 bases, with 13 bases separating them. The CDR3 is 15 amino acids.

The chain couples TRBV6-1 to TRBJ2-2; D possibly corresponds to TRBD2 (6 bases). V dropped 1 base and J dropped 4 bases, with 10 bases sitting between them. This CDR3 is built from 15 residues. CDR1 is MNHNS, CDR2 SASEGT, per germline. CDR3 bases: TGTGCCAGCAGTGAAGAGGCGGGGAGCACCGGGGAGCTGTTTTTT. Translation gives CASSEEAGSTGELFF.

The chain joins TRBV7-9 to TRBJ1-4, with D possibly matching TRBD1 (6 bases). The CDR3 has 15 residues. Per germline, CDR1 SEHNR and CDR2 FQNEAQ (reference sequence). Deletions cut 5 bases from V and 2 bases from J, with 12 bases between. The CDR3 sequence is CASSPYRDTNEKLFF. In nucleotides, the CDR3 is TGTGCCAGCAGCCCCTACAGGGATACTAATGAAAAACTGTTTTTT.

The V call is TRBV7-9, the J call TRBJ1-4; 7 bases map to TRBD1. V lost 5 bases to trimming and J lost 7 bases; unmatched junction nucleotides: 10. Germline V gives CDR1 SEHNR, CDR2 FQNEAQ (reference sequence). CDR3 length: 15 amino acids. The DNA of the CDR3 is TGTGCCAGCAGCCCATCAGGGGGTGGACTTGAAAAACTGTTTTTT. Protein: CASSPSGGGLEKLFF.